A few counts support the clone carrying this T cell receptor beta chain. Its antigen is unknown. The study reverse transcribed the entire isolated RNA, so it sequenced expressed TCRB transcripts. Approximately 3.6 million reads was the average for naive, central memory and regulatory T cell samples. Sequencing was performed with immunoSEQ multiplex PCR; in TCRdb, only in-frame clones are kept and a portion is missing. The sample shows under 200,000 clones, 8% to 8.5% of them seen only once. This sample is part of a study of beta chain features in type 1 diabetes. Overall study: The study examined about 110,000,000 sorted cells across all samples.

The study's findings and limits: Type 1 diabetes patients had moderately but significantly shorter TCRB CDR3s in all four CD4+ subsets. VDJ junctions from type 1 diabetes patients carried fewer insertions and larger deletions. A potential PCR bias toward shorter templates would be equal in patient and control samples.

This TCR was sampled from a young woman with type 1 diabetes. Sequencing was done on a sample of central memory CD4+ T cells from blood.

The CDR3 is CASSQGGLSGANVLTF. The CDR3 nucleotides read TGCGCCAGCAGCCAAGGTGGGCTCTCTGGGGCCAACGTCCTGACTTTC. This sequence joins TRBV4-3 and TRBJ2-6; D is uncertain. Per the germline V gene, CDR1 is LGHNA and CDR2 is YSLEER. Trimming pared 1 base from V and 0 bases from J, leaving 7 bases between. This CDR3 contains 16 residues.